This T cell receptor beta chain was captured in a study of T cell responses to AZD1222 COVID-19 vaccine. Points from the study as a whole: Samples come after the peak T cell response, not at day 14. Donors were mostly white British, more females; clonal diversity possibly underestimated.

This table comes from immunoSEQ multiplex PCR, and its TCRdb copy is limited to in-frame clones, with some not included. The sample has some 140,000 clones; around 93% are singletons. The trim removed 4 bases at V and 4 bases at J, leaving 9 bases unmatched. Germline CDR1 SQVTM, CDR2 ANQGSEA. The CDR3 spans 14 residues. This clone was seen a handful of times. As yet, its antigen is unknown. This TCR was sampled from an adult in good health. The V call is TRBV29-1, the J call TRBJ1-2; 7 positions agree with TRBD1. The sequenced sample was peripheral blood, obtained on day 0 of AZD1222 vaccination. CDR3 bases: TGCAGCGTTGTTGATTCAGGGGGAACCTATGGCTACACCTTC. It codes for CSVVDSGGTYGYTF.